Each of the 30 T cell receptor beta chains below was sequenced from the same sample in a study of blood T cell repertoires in COVID-19. The table came from immunoSEQ multiplex PCR; TCRdb's copy has only in-frame clones and leaves some out. The sample lists about 210,000 clones, around 92% occurring once. Sequenced material: peripheral blood. The source is a man between 25 and 39 years old with acute or convalescent COVID-19.

J is TRBJ2-7 and V is TRBV2; 10 bases fit TRBD1. CDR3 length equals 16 residues. Unmatched junction bases numbered 9, after V lost 4 bases and J lost 3 bases. Germline V gene data show CDR1 as SNHLY and CDR2 as FYNNEI. The CDR3 DNA is TGTGCCAGCAGTGGTTCGCGGGACAGGGGCCACTACGAGCAGTACTTC. This translates into CASSGSRDRGHYEQYF.

The gene calls are TRBV28 and TRBJ2-3, with D possibly matching TRBD1 (6 bases). CDR1 is MDHEN, CDR2 SYDVKM, per germline. The CDR3 runs to 15 residues. V dropped 3 bases and J dropped 2 bases, with 12 bases sitting between them. The CDR3 protein is CASSLNRAPTDTQYF. The CDR3 bases are TGTGCCAGCAGTTTGAACAGGGCCCCCACAGATACGCAGTATTTT.

J is TRBJ2-7 and V is TRBV4-1; 9 nucleotides line up with TRBD2. The CDR3 loop spans 15 amino acids. Germline CDR1 MGHRA, CDR2 YSYEKL. With 3 bases clipped from V and 2 bases from J, the junction kept 5 bases outside the gene matches. The CDR3 DNA reads TGCGCCAGCAGCCAGGTTAGCGGGAGTCCCTACGAGCAGTACTTC. This gives the protein CASSQVSGSPYEQYF.

V and J are TRBV10-3 and TRBJ2-7, with D possibly being TRBD1 (6 bases). The V and J ends lost 2 bases and 4 bases respectively, with 12 bases between them. The CDR3 length is 14 residues. Germline-derived CDR1 and CDR2 are ENHRY and SYGVKD. The CDR3 DNA reads as TGTGCCATCAGTGAGGGGGGCTCGTCGTACGAGCAGTACTTC. Its translation is CAISEGGSSYEQYF.

The chain uses TRBV28 and TRBJ1-1; D may be TRBD1 (6 bases). Trimming took 3 bases from V and 4 from J, leaving 9 bases between them. Germline CDR1 is MDHEN and CDR2 is SYDVKM. The CDR3 sequence is 13 residues long. For the CDR3, the DNA is TGTGCCAGCAGTTTCAGGGGTGCCACTGAAGCTTTCTTT. Amino acids: CASSFRGATEAFF. Drawing the rest from reference TRBV28 and TRBJ1-1, the complete variable domain is DVKVTQSSRYLVKRTGEKVFLECVQDMDHENMFWYRQDPGLGLRLIYFSYDVKMKEKGDIPEGYSVSREKKERFSLILESASTNQTSMYLCASSFRGATEAFFGQGTRLTVV.

This clone appeared a few times. The J gene is TRBJ1-1, the V gene TRBV7-9; D is ambiguous. The CDR3 runs to 14 residues. Trimming removed 2 bases at V and 2 bases at J, with 9 bases between. Germline loops: CDR1 SEHNR, CDR2 FQNEAQ (reference sequence). As DNA, the CDR3 is TGTGCCAGCAGCTTAATTGCGGGAAACACTGAAGCTTTCTTT. Its translation is CASSLIAGNTEAFF.

The rearrangement links TRBV30 to TRBJ1-2; tentative D call: TRBD1 (6 bases). CDR3 length equals 15 residues. CDR1 and CDR2 (germline): GTSNPN, SVGIG (reference sequence). Trimming removed 0 bases at V and 3 bases at J, with 14 bases between. The CDR3 reads CAWSVPGQGYYGYTF. As DNA, the CDR3 is TGTGCCTGGAGTGTTCCGGGACAAGGATACTATGGCTACACCTTC.

This chain uses TRBV3-1 (or the pseudogene TRBV3-2) with TRBJ2-3; 8 bases are a match to TRBD1. The CDR3 runs 18 residues. The junction had 13 bases not matched to a gene; V was cut back by 1 base and J by 4 bases. Germline V lookup: CDR1 LGHDT, CDR2 YNNKEL (reference sequence). The CDR3 here is CASSQGFWAGGGPDTQYF. The CDR3 DNA sequence: TGTGCCAGCAGCCAAGGTTTTTGGGCAGGGGGCGGCCCAGATACGCAGTATTTT.

The J gene is TRBJ2-2, the V gene TRBV19, with 12 bases matching TRBD2. The junction had 5 bases not matched to a gene; V was cut back by 7 bases and J by 2 bases. The CDR3 is 16 residues long. Germline values: CDR1 LNHDA, CDR2 SQIVND (reference sequence). For the CDR3, the DNA is TGTGCCAGTACGGTGGGACTAGCGGGTAACACCGGGGAGCTGTTTTTT. It specifies CASTVGLAGNTGELFF.

CDR3 nucleotide sequence: TGTGCCTGGAGTCTCACTAGTCACTACAATGAGCAGTTCTTC. Translation: CAWSLTSHYNEQFF. The chain has TRBV30 and TRBJ2-1; D is perhaps TRBD2 (5 bases). Germline V gene lookup returns CDR1 GTSNPN and CDR2 SVGIG (reference sequence). Trimming left V 2 bases short and J 3 bases short, with 11 bases between. This CDR3 contains 14 residues.

The genes are TRBV4-1 and TRBJ2-3, with 7 bases that match TRBD2. Germline CDR1 MGHRA, CDR2 YSYEKL. V shed 0 bases and J 0 bases; nucleotides not matched to a gene: 3. The length of the CDR3 is 16 residues. The CDR3 coding sequence is TGCGCCAGCAGCCAAGATCTGACTAGCAGCACAGATACGCAGTATTTT. Protein product: CASSQDLTSSTDTQYF.

The chain uses TRBV27 and TRBJ2-1; tentatively, D is TRBD1 (8 bases). The CDR3 spans 17 residues. Trimming removed 6 bases from V and 0 bases from J, with 18 bases in between. Germline values: CDR1 MNHEY, CDR2 SMNVEV (reference sequence). The CDR3 spells CASSLRTGGDSYNEQFF. The CDR3 DNA follows: TGTGCCAGCAGCCTTAGAACAGGGGGGGACTCCTACAATGAGCAGTTCTTC.

The V gene is TRBV28, the J gene TRBJ2-7; D remains unclear. Trimming pared 6 bases from V and 3 bases from J, leaving 6 bases between. Germline CDR1 reads MDHEN; CDR2 reads SYDVKM. This CDR3 has 11 amino acids. This chain's CDR3 is CASRQIYEQYF. The CDR3 DNA reads as TGTGCCAGCAGGCAGATCTACGAGCAGTACTTC.

V is TRBV5-4 and J is TRBJ2-2; D unresolved. Germline V lookup: CDR1 SGHNT, CDR2 YYREEE (reference sequence). The V end lost 4 bases, the J end lost 1 base, and 11 bases lay between the germline ends. This CDR3 comprises 15 residues. The CDR3 DNA follows: TGTGCCAGCAGCACAGCTCCCGAGAACACCGGGGAGCTGTTTTTT. It encodes CASSTAPENTGELFF.

The table lists this clone with a count of one. Other DNA sequences from this sample encode an identical CDR3 as well. V is TRBV18 and J is TRBJ1-6; 7 nucleotides align to TRBD1. CDR3 length equals 14 residues. The ends lost 6 bases at V and 6 bases at J; junction bases unmatched: 5. Germline CDR1 is KGHSH and CDR2 is LQKENI. CDR3 amino acids: CASSQDRANSPLHF. CDR3 coding DNA: TGTGCCAGCTCCCAAGACAGGGCTAATTCACCCCTCCACTTT. The complete variable domain, with remaining parts taken from reference TRBV18 and TRBJ1-6, reads NAGVMQNPRHLVRRRGQEARLRCSPMKGHSHVYWYRQLPEEGLKFMVYLQKENIIDESGMPKERFSAEFPKEGPSILRIQQVVRGDSAAYFCASSQDRANSPLHFGNGTRLTVT.

The rearrangement joins TRBV27 to TRBJ1-2; TRBD1 aligns across 7 bases. The CDR3 has 13 amino acids. Trimming took 6 bases from V and 2 from J; bases not matched to a gene: 3. Germline V gene sequence: CDR1 MNHEY, CDR2 SMNVEV (reference sequence). The CDR3 sequence: CASSPQGNYGYTF. The DNA for the CDR3 is TGTGCCAGCAGCCCACAGGGGAACTATGGCTACACCTTC.

As DNA, the CDR3 is TGTGCCAGCAGTGAAGGCCGGGAATCCTACGAGCAGTACTTC. It specifies CASSEGRESYEQYF. The chain carries TRBV25-1 and TRBJ2-7, with a tentative D call TRBD2 (5 bases). V lost 2 bases and J lost 1, with 9 bases in between. The germline CDR1 and CDR2 sequences are MGHDK and SYGVNS. The CDR3 is made up of 14 amino acids.

The chain recombines TRBV30 with TRBJ2-5, with 7 bases that match TRBD2. The CDR3 loop spans 16 amino acids. CDR1 is GTSNPN and CDR2 is SVGIG in the germline V gene (reference sequence). J was trimmed by 0 bases and V by 2 bases; bases with no gene match: 9. The CDR3 protein is CAWSHHRGTNQETQYF. The DNA of the CDR3 is TGTGCCTGGAGTCATCACCGGGGGACTAACCAAGAGACCCAGTACTTC. Supplemented by reference TRBV30 and TRBJ2-5, the full variable domain reads SQTIHQWPATLVQPVGSPLSLECTVEGTSNPNLYWYRQAAGRGLQLLFYSVGIGQISSEVPQNLSASRPQDRQFILSSKKLLLSDSGFYLCAWSHHRGTNQETQYFGPGTRLLVL.

The chain couples TRBV28 to TRBJ1-5, with D maybe TRBD1 (5 bases). Germline V gene sequence: CDR1 MDHEN, CDR2 SYDVKM. CDR3 length: 14 amino acids. The V gene lost 5 bases and the J gene lost 4 bases, with 12 bases spanning the gap. The CDR3 here is CASSPSHRNQPQHF. In nucleotides, the CDR3 is TGTGCCAGCAGTCCCAGCCACAGGAATCAGCCCCAGCATTTT.

This rearrangement joins TRBV18 to TRBJ1-2; D gene ambiguous. The germline CDR1 and CDR2 sequences are KGHSH and LQKENI. The length of the CDR3 is 17 residues. Trimming stripped 3 bases from V and 4 bases from J, with 21 bases between. This CDR3 is CASSPDWTEALVYGYTF. In DNA form, the CDR3 reads TGTGCCAGCTCACCCGACTGGACGGAGGCCTTAGTCTATGGCTACACCTTC.

V gene TRBV6-5 combines with J gene TRBJ2-4, with 7 bases identical to TRBD1. Germline V gives CDR1 MNHEY, CDR2 SVGAGI. The J segment lost 5 bases and the V segment lost 5 bases, leaving 6 bases of the junction unmatched. This CDR3 has 14 amino acids. The CDR3, as DNA: TGTGCCAGCAGTCCAACAACAGGGGAAAACATTCAGTACTTC. It encodes CASSPTTGENIQYF.

This clone has more than one count but fewer than ten. This sequence joins TRBV30 and TRBJ1-1; D is unclear. The germline V gene has CDR1 GTSNPN and CDR2 SVGIG (reference sequence). This CDR3 region has 11 residues. Trimming removed 4 bases from V and 10 bases from J, with 13 bases in between. This CDR3 is CAWMSGNLAFF. CDR3 nucleotides: TGTGCCTGGATGTCCGGGAACTTAGCTTTCTTT.

The chain links TRBV12-5 to TRBJ2-3, with D possibly being TRBD2 (7 bases). Germline V gene sequence: CDR1 LGHNT, CDR2 FRNRAP. The CDR3 loop spans 16 amino acids. Trimming removed 5 bases at V and 3 bases at J, with 18 bases between. This CDR3 is CASGKGGAGETDTQYF. In DNA, the CDR3 is TGTGCTAGTGGTAAGGGGGGGGCCGGGGAAACAGATACGCAGTATTTT.

The J gene is TRBJ1-1, the V gene TRBV7-3; no clear D gene. The CDR3 length is 13 residues. V lost 2 bases to trimming and J lost 3 bases, with 7 bases between them. The germline gives CDR1 SGHTA, CDR2 FQGTGA. The CDR3, as DNA: TGTGCCAGCAGCTTATTGGCGGACACTGAAGCTTTCTTT. Residues: CASSLLADTEAFF.

The gene calls are TRBV4-2 and TRBJ1-4, with D unclear. The CDR3 has 15 amino acids. CDR1 is LGHNA, CDR2 YNFKEQ, per germline. V was shortened by 1 base and J by 1 base, with 7 bases between the two germline ends. The CDR3 sequence: CASSQVVLTNEKLFF. The DNA of the CDR3 is TGTGCCAGCAGCCAAGTAGTCTTAACTAATGAAAAACTGTTTTTT.

The rearrangement links TRBV11-2 to TRBJ1-5; D is ambiguous. This CDR3 is 13 amino acids long. Germline CDR1 SGHAT, CDR2 FQNNGV. V was cut by 0 bases and J by 5 bases, with 5 bases left in between. The CDR3 DNA follows: TGTGCCAGCAGCTTAGACCGAGATCAGCCCCAGCATTTT. Translated: CASSLDRDQPQHF.

V and J are TRBV3-1 (or the pseudogene TRBV3-2) and TRBJ1-5; 7 positions agree with TRBD1. In germline, CDR1 is LGHDT, CDR2 YNNKEL (reference sequence). The V and J ends lost 0 bases and 9 bases, in that order; junction bases with no gene match: 5. CDR3 length equals 14 residues. The CDR3 spells CASSQETGTMPQHF. CDR3 coding DNA: TGTGCCAGCAGCCAAGAGACAGGGACAATGCCCCAGCATTTT.

The CDR3 reads CASSLGGVAPLAKNIQYF. CDR3 nucleotide sequence: TGTGCCAGCAGCTTGGGCGGGGTAGCACCTTTAGCCAAAAACATTCAGTACTTC. V gene TRBV5-4 combines with J gene TRBJ2-4; D perhaps matches TRBD2 (6 bases). Trimming pared 0 bases from V and 0 bases from J, leaving 16 bases between. Germline V lookup: CDR1 SGHNT, CDR2 YYREEE (reference sequence). This CDR3 region has 18 residues.

The rearrangement joins TRBV28 to TRBJ1-2; the D is unclear. This CDR3 comprises 11 residues. Germline-derived CDR1 and CDR2 are MDHEN and SYDVKM. V was shortened by 5 bases and J by 6 bases, with 7 bases between the two germline ends. The CDR3 DNA is TGTGCCAGCAGTCTATCCGATGGCTACACCTTC. Encoded protein: CASSLSDGYTF.

The chain is built from TRBV4-2 and TRBJ2-1, with a possible D match to TRBD2 (6 bases). Germline V gene lookup returns CDR1 LGHNA and CDR2 YNFKEQ. The CDR3 is 15 residues long. Trimming left V 1 base short and J 5 bases short, with 12 bases between. The CDR3 region has the DNA TGTGCCAGCAGCCAAGGCCGGGGGTCCGACAATGAGCAGTTCTTC. This sequence encodes CASSQGRGSDNEQFF.